This T cell receptor beta chain is drawn from a study of cytomegalovirus exposure and HLA in healthy donors. This clone was observed a single time. The antigen is unknown. Study-wide points: Researchers catalogued 160 or so TCR beta chains as cytomegalovirus-associated. Analyses of presence/absence relied on an assumption of roughly uniform sequencing depth across donors.

PCR amplification relied on 60 Vbeta primers (plus 13 Jbeta primers). The protocol was immunoSEQ multiplex PCR, while the TCRdb copy is restricted to in-frame clones and leaves out a portion. The profile shows roughly 110,000 clones, about four fifths of them singletons. Trimming cost V 10 bases and J 0 bases, with 13 bases left between them. There are 14 residues in the CDR3. In germline, CDR1 is LNHDA, CDR2 SQIVND (reference sequence). Sequencing was performed on PBMCs. This rearrangement joins TRBV19 to TRBJ2-1; D is perhaps TRBD2 (5 bases). This receptor was obtained from a man aged 50 or older in good health and CMV-seronegative. CDR3 sequence (DNA): TGTGCCACCTATGGACTTTCCTCCTACAATGAGCAGTTCTTC. As protein: CATYGLSSYNEQFF.